Included here is one TCR beta chain sequence, with context. As handled by the study authors: Amplifying reference gene primers gave estimates of nucleated cell counts. This table comes from immunoSEQ multiplex PCR, and its TCRdb copy is limited to in-frame clones, with some not included. V and J calls and clone size come straight from that table; D and trimming were deduced from the DNA. Among a few hundred thousand clones listed, about 87% were seen once. The CDR3 is 15 residues long. The data originate from a study of blood T cell repertoires in COVID-19. Across the whole study: T cells, B-cell-depleted T cells, or PBMCs supplied cDNA or gDNA.

Participants came from about two dozen US areas, aged roughly 18 to 95 years. What the recovered Cohort 3 donors had was two negative PCRs, clearance, or symptom resolution. The clonotype originates from a man under 40 who had recovered from COVID-19. The J gene is TRBJ1-4, the V gene TRBV12-1; the table gives TRBD1 as D, unverified against the DNA. TRBV12-1 is noted as a pseudogene. Sequenced material: PBMCs or T cells enriched from blood (not recorded which). CDR3 bases: TGTGCCAGCAGCATGGGACATTCCTCTAATGAAAAACTGTTTTTT. This gives the protein CASSMGHSSNEKLFF.